This T cell receptor (beta chain) appears in the sequencing data of a study of metastatic and nonmetastatic thyroid tumors. Study-wide results and caveats: The study reportedly found significantly higher TCR beta diversity in malignant thyroid tumors than benign nodules, in blood and tumor.

This clone occurred many times. Antigen specificity is unknown. V shed 0 bases and J shed 7 bases, with 13 bases lying between them. This CDR3 region has 15 residues. Germline values: CDR1 DFQATT, CDR2 SNEGSKA (reference sequence). No treatment had been given to any patient before thyroid surgery. With MiXCR, TCRdb reprocessed the PCR reads. In the table there are around 20,000 clones, 16% of which are singletons. What was sequenced was tumor tissue. This chain uses TRBV20-1 with TRBJ1-6; D uncertain. The sequence came from a female donor with papillary thyroid cancer or a benign thyroid nodule (not recorded which). Some clones in this sample may be carry-over from other donors' samples. The CDR3 coding sequence is TGCAGTGCTAGAGATCTACTTTGGGGAAATTCACCCCTCCACTTT. It encodes CSARDLLWGNSPLHF.